This paragraph reports one T cell receptor beta chain. This receptor's antigen is unknown. Nothing much larger sits one base from this clone, and base qualities are not available. The data belong to a study of neoadjuvant anti-PD-1 for oral cavity cancer (dated by TCRdb to the early 2020s). Regarding the study in general: Patients mostly received three to four biweekly doses of nivolumab at 3 mg/kg before curative-intent surgical resection. Patients without progression received a fourth nivolumab dose around day 43 and underwent definitive surgical resection on days 50-56. Under RECIST 1.1, patients with complete response, partial response or stable disease were classed as responders, and patients with progression were classed as non-responders. An approximately 33% response rate was observed in the parent correlative cohort, in which eleven to twelve patients were included.

For deep sequencing, PBMC libraries mostly used approximately 0.45 ug of input genomic DNA, with six replicates for each sample. Following the manufacturer's instructions, the team built TCRbeta libraries using the immunoSEQ hsTCRbeta kit. The completed libraries were mixed into a single pool at 3 nM, then sequenced with an Illumina NovaSeq 6000 S4 flow cell. The authors' analysis ran thus. Raw data preprocessing and quality control were performed with the immunoSEQ Analyzer. The analysis was restricted to productive rearrangements, with each unique CDR3 amino acid sequence defining a clonotype. Repertoire clonality was estimated as the Gini-Simpson index, computed with the R package tcR. Student's t test was used to compare Gini indices, and Pearson correlation was used to assess associations with tumor size change. As stored in TCRdb, this immuneACCESS dataset retains in-frame rearrangements with V and J assigned. A fraction of the clones does not appear; measured against another copy, unresolved V genes explain less than half of the discrepancy, and the remainder lacks a known reason. V and J calls and clone size are given by that table; D and trimming were obtained from the DNA. The sample profile shows 11,000 to 15,000 clones; 73% of them were found once. About 2.7% of the sample is held by the ten biggest clonotypes.

The time point label, as the study defines it: after neoadjuvant nivolumab, at surgical resection. The patients had newly diagnosed stage II-IVA oral cavity squamous cell carcinoma and had not received any prior systemic or radiation treatment. The cohort consisted of patients with HPV-negative, locally advanced oral cavity squamous cell carcinoma. Peripheral blood mononuclear cells were analyzed directly and were not maintained or expanded in culture. The samples were drawn from a longitudinal correlative study tied to a single-arm phase II trial testing neoadjuvant nivolumab in oral cavity squamous cell carcinoma. Subject-matched pre- and post-treatment PBMCs and tumors from three responders and three non-responders underwent genomic DNA-based TCRbeta sequencing. Peripheral blood mononuclear cells were collected once before nivolumab treatment and again after treatment, at the time of surgery. Genomic DNA was isolated from PBMCs using the Maxwell RSC DNA from Cells kit.

According to the germline V gene (reference sequence), CDR1 reads MNHEY and CDR2 reads SMNVEV. Clipping removes 5 bases from V and 8 bases from J, with 14 as the unmatched junction base count. Taken from cysteine to phenylalanine, the CDR3 has 16 residues. Just the 48-base CDR3 DNA is kept, in frame starting at base 1. Paper-wide results and their limitations: After neoadjuvant nivolumab, T cell clonality (Gini index) in PBMCs was significantly higher in non-responders than in responders. TCR analyses included only three patients per response group, and the authors called for larger cohorts for validation. Higher pretreatment blood Treg/Th17 ratios correlated with higher pretreatment blood TCRbeta clonality and lower post-treatment tumor TCRbeta clonality.

The source is a person between 35 and 79 years old with oral cavity squamous cell carcinoma. This specimen consisted of PBMCs, obtained after nivolumab (anti-PD-1) treatment. The chain joins TRBV27 to TRBJ2-1, and TRBD2 matches 8 of the central bases. The DNA is as follows: TGTGCCAGCAGTACGGCCAGAGCGGGAGAAAGAGATGAGCAGTTCTTC. This gives the protein CASSTARAGERDEQFF.